The 3 T cell receptor beta chains below all came from one sample that was sequenced in a study of blood T cell repertoires in COVID-19. Only in-frame clones appear in the TCRdb table, and some are missing; sequencing was by immunoSEQ multiplex PCR. Among about 83,000 clones, around 85% were seen once, and the ten largest hold more than 4.5%. Sequences were obtained from peripheral blood. The receptors shown here come from a man aged 60-69 years with acute or convalescent COVID-19.

The chain carries TRBV12-5 and TRBJ1-3, with 7 bases lining up with TRBD1. The CDR3 covers 18 residues. CDR1 is LGHNT, CDR2 FRNRAP, per germline. After removal of 1 base from V and 1 base from J, the junction contained 10 bases not matched to a gene. As DNA, the CDR3 is TGTGCTAGTGGTTTGGACCCCGGACAGGTTAGGTCTGGAAACACCATATATTTT. Its translation: CASGLDPGQVRSGNTIYF.

V is TRBV10-3 and J is TRBJ2-7, with TRBD2 matching 13 bases. J was trimmed by 2 bases and V by 10 bases; bases with no gene match: 11. The length of the CDR3 is 16 residues. Germline V gene sequence: CDR1 ENHRY, CDR2 SYGVKD. In nucleotides, the CDR3 is TGTGCCACCGCTTATGGGACTAGCGGGGTAACCTACGAGCAGTACTTC. Translating it yields CATAYGTSGVTYEQYF.

The V call is TRBV30, the J call TRBJ2-5, with TRBD2 as a possible D gene (7 bases). V was clipped by 0 bases and J by 2 bases, with 13 bases between them. Germline values: CDR1 GTSNPN, CDR2 SVGIG (reference sequence). The CDR3 totals 15 residues. This chain's CDR3 is CAWSVQAGTQETQYF. In DNA, the CDR3 is TGTGCCTGGAGTGTACAAGCGGGGACACAAGAGACCCAGTACTTC.